The 26 T cell receptor beta chains below were found in one sample sequenced in a study of T cell changes during pregnancy in multiple sclerosis. Sequencing was performed with immunoSEQ multiplex PCR; in TCRdb, only in-frame clones are kept and a portion is missing. The sample yields about 76,000 clones, 80% to 95% seen once. Sequencing used peripheral blood, obtained after pregnancy. These receptors originate from a female donor in good health, enrolled as a control in a pregnancy study.

V gene TRBV19 combines with J gene TRBJ2-2; D ambiguous. Per germline, CDR1 LNHDA and CDR2 SQIVND (reference sequence). Trimming removed 0 bases from V and 5 bases from J, with 10 bases in between. CDR3 length: 15 amino acids. The CDR3 nucleotides read TGTGCCAGTAGTATAGATCGAGATCTAACCGGGGAGCTGTTTTTT. Translating it yields CASSIDRDLTGELFF.

The CDR3 nucleotides are TGTGCCAGCACTCTACAGGGGGGGGCCTATGGCTACACCTTC. Its protein product is CASTLQGGAYGYTF. V usage is TRBV6-5 and J usage is TRBJ1-2, with TRBD1 identical over 8 bases. Germline V gene data show CDR1 as MNHEY and CDR2 as SVGAGI. This CDR3 comprises 14 residues. J lost 4 bases, V lost 7 bases, and 8 bases had no gene match.

This chain connects TRBV7-6 to TRBJ2-3; no clear D gene. CDR1 and CDR2 from the germline V gene are SGHVS and FNYEAQ. The length of the CDR3 is 15 residues. Trimming took 5 bases from V and 3 from J, leaving 15 bases between them. The chain's CDR3 is CASSASESGTDTQYF. The CDR3 DNA sequence: TGTGCCAGCAGCGCCAGCGAGAGTGGTACAGATACGCAGTATTTT.

J is TRBJ2-5 and V is TRBV4-1, with TRBD2 identical over 9 bases. The V gene end was trimmed by 0 bases and the J gene end by 5 bases; junction bases not matched to a gene: 7. Germline loops: CDR1 MGHRA, CDR2 YSYEKL. The CDR3 contains 16 residues. In DNA, the CDR3 is TGCGCCAGCAGCCAAGATCGGGGGGGGACTAGCGAGACCCAGTACTTC. Translated: CASSQDRGGTSETQYF.

This chain links TRBV2 with TRBJ2-2; a weak D match, TRBD1 (7 bases). The CDR3 spans 12 residues. Germline V gene data show CDR1 as SNHLY and CDR2 as FYNNEI. Trimming left V 11 bases short and J 7 bases short, with 14 bases between. The CDR3 coding sequence is TGTGCCGGCTCAGGGGGGAGCGGGGAGCTGTTTTTT. Its translation is CAGSGGSGELFF.

The V and J genes are TRBV5-8 and TRBJ1-1; D gene ambiguous. Germline CDR1 is SGHTS and CDR2 is YDEGEE. This CDR3 comprises 11 residues. V was pared by 2 bases and J by 5 bases, with 4 bases between. The CDR3 coding sequence is TGTGCCAGCAGCTTCGGTACTGAAGCTTTCTTT. This translates into CASSFGTEAFF.

The chain carries TRBV5-1 and TRBJ2-7; TRBD2 might be the D (7 bases). There are 13 residues in the CDR3. In germline, CDR1 is SGHRS, CDR2 YFSETQ. The germline V and J ends were trimmed by 5 bases and 3 bases, with 12 bases remaining between them. In nucleotides, the CDR3 is TGCGCCAGCAGGGAGGGGGGGCACTACGAGCAGTACTTC. Residues: CASREGGHYEQYF.

The chain combines TRBV28 with TRBJ2-7, with a weak D call TRBD2 (6 bases). Trimming cost V 6 bases and J 2 bases, with 17 bases left between them. The germline CDR1 and CDR2 sequences are MDHEN and SYDVKM. There are 15 residues in the CDR3. The chain's CDR3 is CASSPGGAAPYEQYF. CDR3 bases: TGTGCCAGCAGCCCTGGAGGGGCAGCCCCCTACGAGCAGTACTTC.

The chain has TRBV28 and TRBJ2-7; 13 bases match TRBD2. V dropped 6 bases and J dropped 2; count of bases not matched to a gene: 4. This CDR3 is built from 15 residues. CDR1 and CDR2 (germline): MDHEN, SYDVKM. Written as DNA, the CDR3 is TGTGCCAGCAGGCCAGGACTAGCGGGGGCCTACGAGCAGTACTTC. It specifies CASRPGLAGAYEQYF.

The CDR3 sequence is CASSGRQIAKNIQYF. The CDR3 DNA is TGTGCCAGCAGCGGGCGACAGATAGCCAAAAACATTCAGTACTTC. The V and J genes are TRBV11-3 and TRBJ2-4; a weak D match, TRBD1 (5 bases). Germline V CDR1 and CDR2: SGHNT, YENEEA. Trimming shortened V by 5 bases and J by 0 bases, and 11 bases separated the two germline ends. The CDR3 spans 15 residues.

The V and J genes are TRBV4-3 and TRBJ1-6; D call uncertain. V was cut by 0 bases and J by 10 bases, with 7 bases left in between. Germline V gives CDR1 LGHNA, CDR2 YSLEER. This CDR3 is built from 13 residues. This CDR3 is CASSQELRSPLHF. The CDR3 nucleotides read TGCGCCAGCAGCCAAGAATTGAGATCACCCCTCCACTTT.

The gene calls are TRBV25-1 and TRBJ2-5, with D possibly being TRBD1 (6 bases). The length of the CDR3 is 17 residues. Trimming stripped 2 bases from V and 1 base from J, with 17 bases between. Per the germline V gene, CDR1 is MGHDK and CDR2 is SYGVNS. The chain's CDR3 is CASSEPRGQRLQETQYF. The CDR3 DNA is TGTGCCAGCAGTGAACCCCGCGGACAGAGACTCCAAGAGACCCAGTACTTC.

This sequence joins TRBV29-1 and TRBJ2-7; tentatively, D is TRBD2 (5 bases). The germline V and J ends were trimmed by 7 bases and 0 bases, with 13 bases remaining between them. The CDR3 runs to 13 residues. CDR1 SQVTM and CDR2 ANQGSEA come from the germline V gene. The CDR3 sequence is CSAWEGSSYEQYF. The CDR3 DNA follows: TGCAGCGCCTGGGAAGGGAGCTCCTACGAGCAGTACTTC.

V is TRBV28 and J is TRBJ2-1; 14 bases agree with TRBD2. Trimming cost V 8 bases and J 5 bases; bases outside gene matches: 5. The CDR3 spans 15 residues. Germline V gene sequence: CDR1 MDHEN, CDR2 SYDVKM. CDR3 nucleotide sequence: TGTGCCAGCGGCCTGGGACTAGCGGGGGACAATGAGCAGTTCTTC. Amino acids: CASGLGLAGDNEQFF.

The chain uses TRBV19 and TRBJ1-5, with TRBD1 matching over 9 bases. CDR3 size: 14 residues. Germline assignment: CDR1 LNHDA and CDR2 SQIVND (reference sequence). Trimming cost V 6 bases and J 8 bases; bases outside gene matches: 8. CDR3 nucleotide sequence: TGTGCCAGTAGACCGGGACAGGGTAGTGAGCCCCAGCATTTT. This codes for CASRPGQGSEPQHF. The full variable domain, completed using reference TRBV19 and TRBJ1-5, is DGGITQSPKYLFRKEGQNVTLSCEQNLNHDAMYWYRQDPGQGLRLIYYSQIVNDFQKGDIAEGYSVSREKKESFPLTVTSAQKNPTAFYLCASRPGQGSEPQHFGDGTRLSIL.

The rearrangement joins TRBV7-3 to TRBJ2-3; TRBD2 agrees at 10 bases. The CDR3 loop spans 16 amino acids. Trimming at V came to 2 bases and at J to 6 bases, leaving 8 bases not matched to a gene. Germline V gene data show CDR1 as SGHTA and CDR2 as FQGTGA. The CDR3 sequence: CASSLGSGRGADTQYF. The DNA of the CDR3 is TGTGCCAGCAGCTTAGGAAGCGGGAGGGGTGCGGATACGCAGTATTTT.

This chain uses TRBV30 with TRBJ2-3; D is possibly TRBD2 (6 bases). The CDR3 runs to 13 residues. Trimming removed 5 bases at V and 7 bases at J, with 16 bases between. CDR1 is GTSNPN and CDR2 is SVGIG in the germline V gene (reference sequence). This chain's CDR3 is CAWGTVRENTQYF. The DNA of the CDR3 is TGTGCCTGGGGGACGGTACGGGAGAATACGCAGTATTTT. Using reference TRBV30 and TRBJ2-3 for the parts outside the CDR3, the full variable domain is SQTIHQWPATLVQPVGSPLSLECTVEGTSNPNLYWYRQAAGRGLQLLFYSVGIGQISSEVPQNLSASRPQDRQFILSSKKLLLSDSGFYLCAWGTVRENTQYFGPGTRLTVL.

This chain uses TRBV14 with TRBJ2-7, with 7 nucleotides matching TRBD1. V lost 0 bases and J lost 6; bases outside the gene matches: 2. This CDR3 is 13 amino acids long. The germline V gene encodes CDR1 SGHDN and CDR2 FVKESK. The CDR3: CASSQDPGGEQYF. In DNA form, the CDR3 reads TGTGCCAGCAGCCAAGACCCAGGGGGCGAGCAGTACTTC.

This rearrangement joins TRBV4-3 to TRBJ2-1, with a tentative D call TRBD2 (6 bases). CDR1 is LGHNA and CDR2 is YSLEER in the germline V gene. Trimming took 2 bases from V and 3 from J, leaving 11 bases between them. The CDR3 has 15 residues. Here the CDR3 DNA reads TGCGCCAGCAGCCAAACGCGGGACCTCTACAATGAGCAGTTCTTC. Translated: CASSQTRDLYNEQFF.

The chain couples TRBV7-9 to TRBJ1-4; possibly TRBD1 for D (6 bases). The length of the CDR3 is 15 residues. Germline V gene lookup returns CDR1 SEHNR and CDR2 FQNEAQ (reference sequence). V was shortened by 8 bases and J by 8 bases, with 21 bases between the two germline ends. The CDR3 DNA is TGTGCCAGCGCTTTAGAGGGGGGGGCAGGGGAAAAACTGTTTTTT. It codes for CASALEGGAGEKLFF. Complete variable domain (other parts from reference TRBV7-9 and TRBJ1-4): DTGVSQNPRHKITKRGQNVTFRCDPISEHNRLYWYRQTLGQGPEFLTYFQNEAQLEKSRLLSDRFSAERPKGSFSTLEIQRTEQGDSAMYLCASALEGGAGEKLFFGSGTQLSVL.

This chain connects TRBV7-9 to TRBJ2-3; 7 bases map to TRBD2. Germline V gene data show CDR1 as SEHNR and CDR2 as FQNEAQ (reference sequence). The CDR3 has 14 amino acids. V lost 5 bases to trimming and J lost 2 bases; unmatched junction nucleotides: 4. Here the CDR3 DNA reads TGTGCCAGCAGCCAAAGCGGGGACACAGATACGCAGTATTTT. Translated, it gives CASSQSGDTDTQYF.

V usage is TRBV10-1 and J usage is TRBJ1-5; 10 bases are shared with TRBD1. The junction had 7 bases not matched to a gene; V was cut back by 4 bases and J by 4 bases. The CDR3 spans 16 residues. The germline V gene encodes CDR1 WNHNN and CDR2 SYGVQD (reference sequence). The CDR3 spells CASSGEDRGGNQPQHF. In DNA form, the CDR3 reads TGCGCCAGCAGTGGAGAGGACAGGGGGGGAAATCAGCCCCAGCATTTT.

The chain carries TRBV14 and TRBJ2-3; TRBD2 agrees at 11 bases. CDR3 length: 16 amino acids. Germline lookup yields CDR1 SGHDN and CDR2 FVKESK. J lost 2 bases, V lost 0 bases, and 1 base had no gene match. In DNA, the CDR3 is TGTGCCAGCAGCCAAGAACTAGCGGGAGCCACAGATACGCAGTATTTT. Protein product: CASSQELAGATDTQYF.

The gene calls are TRBV9 and TRBJ1-3; the D gene is possibly TRBD1 (5 bases). This CDR3 comprises 17 residues. Germline V CDR1 and CDR2: SGDLS, YYNGEE. The germline V and J ends were trimmed by 0 bases and 2 bases, with 15 bases remaining between them. CDR3 bases: TGTGCCAGCAGCGTAGGGAGGGGCGGGGGAACTGGAAACACCATATATTTT. This sequence encodes CASSVGRGGGTGNTIYF.

This CDR3 is CASSGGAGREEKLFF. The DNA for the CDR3 is TGTGCCAGCAGCGGCGGGGCAGGGAGGGAGGAAAAACTGTTTTTT. This chain connects TRBV6-1 to TRBJ1-4; weak D call: TRBD1 (5 bases). CDR1 is MNHNS, CDR2 SASEGT, per germline. The V gene lost 6 bases and the J gene lost 8 bases, with 19 bases spanning the gap. The CDR3 sequence is 15 residues long.

This clone was counted a single time. The chain has TRBV7-6 and TRBJ1-5, with TRBD1 as a possible D gene (5 bases). The length of the CDR3 is 15 residues. Trimming stripped 1 base from V and 5 bases from J, with 12 bases between. In germline, CDR1 is SGHVS, CDR2 FNYEAQ. CDR3 DNA: TGTGCCAGCAGCTTAGTGGGGGGTGTTCATCAGCCCCAGCATTTT. As protein: CASSLVGGVHQPQHF. Variable domain in full (rest from reference TRBV7-6 and TRBJ1-5): GAGVSQSPRYKVTKRGQDVALRCDPISGHVSLYWYRQALGQGPEFLTYFNYEAQQDKSGLPNDRFSAERPEGSISTLTIQRTEQRDSAMYRCASSLVGGVHQPQHFGDGTRLSIL.